This paragraph reports one TCR beta chain. Germline-derived CDR1 and CDR2 are KGHSH and LQKENI. The CDR3 has 16 residues. Deletions cut 2 bases from V and 0 bases from J, with 8 bases between. The sample is drawn from a study of CD8 T cells in Susac syndrome. An amount of RNA that ranged from roughly 0.45 to 1 ug was reverse transcribed with random hexamers. TCRdb itself ran the immunoSEQ multiplex PCR reads through MiXCR, one entry per CDR3 protein. The sample comprises some 140,000 distinct CDR3 sequences, around 80% of which are singletons, and roughly 0.48% rests with the top ten. The chain is built from TRBV18 and TRBJ2-6; D is uncertain. The sequenced material came from CD8+ T cells from PBMCs. The TCR comes from a human donor with multiple sclerosis. In nucleotides, the CDR3 is TGTGCCAGCTCACCAACAGTGGCCTCTGGGGCCAACGTCCTGACTTTC. It is translated as CASSPTVASGANVLTF.